This TCR beta chain appears in the sequencing data of a study of CD4 T cells in relation to SARS-CoV-2 and coronaviruses. A remark on this clone: Antigen unknown.

The length of the CDR3 is 18 residues. CDR1 SGHDT and CDR2 YYEEEE come from the germline V gene. Trimming removed 4 bases from V and 3 bases from J, with 25 bases in between. Generated by immunoSEQ multiplex PCR, the TCRdb table keeps only in-frame clones and is missing some. The sample has over 40,000 clones; 75% to 90% are singletons. Naive and memory CD4+ T cells came from enriched cryopreserved PBMCs. Sorted naive or memory CD4+ cells met CEF peptides for over 9 days. The sample comprised naive CD4+ T cells from PBMCs, cultured in vitro. Subset given: naive CD4+ T cells isolated by negative enrichment. This chain uses TRBV5-6 with TRBJ1-1; tentative D call: TRBD1 (5 bases). The receptor comes from an adult with COVID-19. This CDR3 reads CASSLRLRGLWGYTEAFF. The DNA for the CDR3 is TGTGCCAGCAGCCTCAGGCTGAGGGGCCTTTGGGGTTACACTGAAGCTTTCTTT.